The T cell receptor beta chain described here comes from a study of technical replicates of blood from a handful of donors. Some clones are missing from TCRdb's copy, which holds only in-frame ones; the method was immunoSEQ multiplex PCR. The sample includes around 68,000 clones, 95% to 97% of them seen just once. CDR1 and CDR2 (germline): LGHNA, YNFKEQ. After removal of 0 bases from V and 12 bases from J, the junction contained 11 bases not matched to a gene. The CDR3 loop spans 16 amino acids. Sequencing was performed on T cells isolated from PBMCs. The source is a human donor in good health. The chain links TRBV4-2 to TRBJ2-1; 10 bases are a match to TRBD2. The CDR3 region is CASSQEASGSNQRQFF. The CDR3 DNA is TGTGCCAGCAGCCAAGAAGCTAGCGGGAGTAATCAGAGGCAGTTCTTC.